These T cell receptor beta chains were read from a single sample in a study of blood T cell repertoires in COVID-19. The assay was immunoSEQ multiplex PCR, and TCRdb's table has in-frame clones only and misses some. The data show over 85,000 clones, roughly 87% seen once. The sequenced material came from peripheral blood. These receptor sequences come from a human donor in a cohort sampled during active COVID-19. The CDR3 runs from the conserved cysteine through the conserved F or W. A D gene is named only where the DNA matches it firmly. Clone size is stated in some rows and not others, as once, few, many or a class when expanded.

size,V,J,D,CDR3,DNA
NA,TRBV3-1/TRBV3-2,TRBJ1-1,NA,CASSQAPSTVNTEAFF,TGTGCCAGCAGCCAGGCCCCATCGACTGTGAACACTGAAGCTTTCTTT
few,TRBV5-6,TRBJ2-1,TRBD1,CASSFLTGTGDINEQFF,TGTGCCAGCAGCTTCCTCACGGGGACAGGGGATATCAATGAGCAGTTCTTC
once,TRBV6-6,TRBJ2-5,TRBD2,CASSPRTSGRPRETQYF,TGTGCCAGCAGTCCAAGGACTAGCGGGAGGCCTAGGGAGACCCAGTACTTC
NA,TRBV6-5,TRBJ2-7,TRBD1,CASSYRRQGTYEQYF,TGTGCCAGCAGTTACCGGAGACAGGGAACCTACGAGCAGTACTTC
NA,TRBV6-6,TRBJ1-1,TRBD1,CASSYRTGGRKTEAFF,TGTGCCAGCAGTTACAGAACAGGGGGAAGAAAAACTGAAGCTTTCTTT
few,TRBV14,TRBJ1-3,TRBD1,CASSQGDRVGGNTIYF,TGTGCCAGCAGCCAAGGTGACAGGGTAGGCGGAAACACCATATATTTT
NA,TRBV5-3,TRBJ2-7,TRBD1,CARRDRLYEQYF,TGTGCCAGACGGGACAGACTCTACGAGCAGTACTTC
NA,TRBV6-2/TRBV6-3,TRBJ2-7,TRBD1,CASSSFAGGESYEQYF,TGTGCCAGCAGTTCCTTTGCAGGGGGCGAATCCTACGAGCAGTACTTC
once,TRBV6-1,TRBJ2-1,TRBD1,CASSELQGPYNEQFF,TGTGCCAGCAGTGAATTACAGGGGCCCTACAATGAGCAGTTCTTC
NA,TRBV27,TRBJ2-7,TRBD2,CASSLRTRADYEQYF,TGTGCCAGCAGTCTTAGGACTAGAGCGGACTACGAGCAGTACTTC
NA,TRBV6-5,TRBJ1-1,TRBD1,CASSYRFDRGAEAFF,TGTGCCAGCAGTTACCGCTTTGACAGGGGCGCTGAAGCTTTCTTT
NA,TRBV5-4,TRBJ2-2,NA,CASSRMTGSGELFF,TGTGCCAGCAGCAGAATGACGGGTTCCGGGGAGCTGTTTTTT
NA,TRBV3-1/TRBV3-2,TRBJ2-3,NA,CASSQVAPPRRDGDTQYF,TGTGCCAGCAGCCAAGTGGCCCCACCTCGGCGGGACGGGGATACGCAGTATTTT
NA,TRBV19,TRBJ2-3,NA,CASSISDTQYF,TGTGCCAGTAGTATCTCAGATACGCAGTATTTT
NA,TRBV25-1,TRBJ2-7,NA,CASSEFGGNFYEQYF,TGTGCCAGCAGTGAGTTCGGGGGAAATTTCTACGAGCAGTACTTC
NA,TRBV5-1,TRBJ2-1,TRBD2,CASSFGGELFNEQFF,TGCGCCAGCAGCTTTGGGGGGGAGTTGTTCAATGAGCAGTTCTTC
NA,TRBV5-1,TRBJ1-3,TRBD1,CASSLDGTGLGNTIYF,TGCGCCAGCAGCTTGGACGGGACAGGGCTAGGAAACACCATATATTTT
NA,TRBV30,TRBJ1-2,TRBD1,CAWEPGQGAIGYTF,TGTGCCTGGGAACCGGGACAGGGGGCAATTGGCTACACCTTC
NA,TRBV4-1,TRBJ2-1,TRBD2,CASSQQLAAHYNEQFF,TGCGCCAGCAGCCAACAACTAGCGGCCCACTACAATGAGCAGTTCTTC
NA,TRBV10-2,TRBJ2-1,TRBD2,CASSDSRGSRSEQFF,TGCGCCAGCAGTGACTCGCGGGGGAGCCGCAGTGAGCAGTTCTTC
NA,TRBV6-5,TRBJ1-2,TRBD1,CASSYSGQPYGYTF,TGTGCCAGCAGTTACTCGGGACAGCCATATGGCTACACCTTC
NA,TRBV4-1,TRBJ2-2,TRBD2,CASSHWTSGAFGELFF,TGCGCCAGCAGCCACTGGACTAGCGGGGCCTTCGGGGAGCTGTTTTTT
NA,TRBV9,TRBJ1-6,TRBD1,CASSVEDRGYSPLHF,TGTGCCAGCAGCGTAGAGGACAGGGGGTATTCACCCCTCCACTTT
once,TRBV18,TRBJ1-3,TRBD1,CASSPPDRAGGNTIYF,TGTGCCAGCTCACCACCGGACAGGGCGGGCGGAAACACCATATATTTT
NA,TRBV5-4,TRBJ1-6,TRBD1,CASSLAGGRGQTNSPLHF,TGTGCCAGCAGCTTGGCAGGGGGTAGAGGGCAGACTAATTCACCCCTCCACTTT
NA,TRBV14,TRBJ1-1,NA,CASSRGGMNTEAFF,TGTGCCAGCAGCCGTGGGGGCATGAACACTGAAGCTTTCTTT
NA,TRBV5-4,TRBJ1-2,TRBD1,CASTSLTGVGYTF,TGTGCCAGCACCTCCCTGACAGGGGTAGGCTACACCTTC
NA,TRBV3-1/TRBV3-2,TRBJ1-3,NA,CASSPRLSGNTIYF,TGTGCCAGCAGCCCCCGGTTGTCTGGAAACACCATATATTTT
NA,TRBV7-9,TRBJ1-1,NA,CASSLIGGFTEAFF,TGTGCCAGCAGCTTAATTGGAGGGTTCACTGAAGCTTTCTTT
NA,TRBV6-2/TRBV6-3,TRBJ1-2,NA,CASSYPGSKDYGYTF,TGTGCCAGCAGTTACCCGGGTAGTAAGGACTATGGCTACACCTTC
NA,TRBV14,TRBJ2-3,TRBD2,CASSLGLALTDTQYF,TGTGCCAGCAGCCTAGGACTAGCCCTCACAGATACGCAGTATTTT
NA,TRBV11-2,TRBJ1-1,NA,CASSLAAGNTEAFF,TGTGCCAGCAGCTTAGCCGCAGGGAACACTGAAGCTTTCTTT
NA,TRBV24-1,TRBJ2-2,TRBD1,CATSDPDRGRTGELFF,TGTGCCACCAGTGATCCCGACAGGGGAAGGACCGGGGAGCTGTTTTTT
NA,TRBV7-2,TRBJ1-6,NA,CASSLAVGAYSPLHF,TGTGCCAGCAGCTTAGCGGTAGGGGCGTATTCACCCCTCCACTTT
NA,TRBV3-1/TRBV3-2,TRBJ1-3,NA,CASSQGGTGSGNTIYF,TGTGCCAGCAGCCAGGGAGGTACGGGCTCTGGAAACACCATATATTTT
few,TRBV7-3,TRBJ2-2,NA,CASSRQGPGELFF,TGTGCCAGCAGCCGGCAGGGTCCCGGGGAGCTGTTTTTT
once,TRBV7-6,TRBJ2-7,NA,CASSLDGSGAYEQYF,TGTGCCAGCAGCTTAGATGGCTCGGGAGCCTACGAGCAGTACTTC
many,TRBV6-5,TRBJ1-2,TRBD1,CASLGQGSNYGYTF,TGTGCCAGCCTGGGACAGGGATCTAACTATGGCTACACCTTC
NA,TRBV12-3/TRBV12-4,TRBJ1-5,TRBD1,CASSLTGPQPQHF,TGTGCCAGCAGTTTGACAGGGCCTCAGCCCCAGCATTTT
NA,TRBV10-1,TRBJ2-3,NA,CASSDGGFGTDTQYF,TGCGCCAGCAGTGATGGAGGCTTCGGCACAGATACGCAGTATTTT
NA,TRBV4-1,TRBJ1-4,NA,CASTQGNNEKLFF,TGCGCCAGCACTCAGGGGAACAATGAAAAACTGTTTTTT
NA,TRBV4-2,TRBJ2-2,TRBD2,CASRAGVVGELFF,TGTGCCAGCAGAGCGGGGGTCGTCGGGGAGCTGTTTTTT
NA,TRBV9,TRBJ1-1,TRBD1,CASSTGGVKGNTEAFF,TGTGCCAGCAGCACAGGGGGCGTTAAGGGGAACACTGAAGCTTTCTTT